One and the same sample provided the 32 T cell receptor beta chains below, sequenced in a study of cytomegalovirus exposure and HLA in healthy donors. Both 60 Vbeta primers and 13 Jbeta primers went into the PCR. Profiling relied on immunoSEQ multiplex PCR, and the TCRdb table lists in-frame clones only, not all of them. The top ten clones hold approximately 0.62% of a sample with over 200,000 clones, about 80% of them seen once. Sequenced material: PBMCs. These receptors originate from a woman aged 40-49 years in good health and CMV-seronegative.

The CDR3 coding sequence is TGTGCCAGCGCTCAGACCGACAGGGGCTACGAGCAGTACTTC. Its protein product is CASAQTDRGYEQYF. The rearrangement uses TRBV25-1 and TRBJ2-7; 8 bases match TRBD1. The germline gives CDR1 MGHDK, CDR2 SYGVNS. After removal of 8 bases from V and 3 bases from J, the junction contained 9 bases not matched to a gene. The CDR3 runs 14 residues.

The genes are TRBV19 and TRBJ2-7; 10 bases align to TRBD2. This CDR3 has 15 amino acids. V dropped 1 base and J dropped 2; count of bases not matched to a gene: 2. Germline V gene sequence: CDR1 LNHDA, CDR2 SQIVND (reference sequence). The DNA of the CDR3 is TGTGCCAGTAGTATAGTACTAGCGGGAACCTACGAGCAGTACTTC. Its translation: CASSIVLAGTYEQYF.

The genes are TRBV6-6 and TRBJ1-4, with a tentative D call TRBD1 (5 bases). The CDR3 has 15 amino acids. V lost 2 bases and J 6 bases, leaving 13 bases between the germline ends. Germline-derived CDR1 and CDR2 are MNHNY and SVGAGI (reference sequence). Written as DNA, the CDR3 is TGTGCCAGCAGTTACCCTAGGGGTAGGGATGAAAAACTGTTTTTT. Translation: CASSYPRGRDEKLFF.

The chain links TRBV5-5 to TRBJ1-6; no clear D gene. The length of the CDR3 is 16 residues. Germline CDR1 reads SGHKS; CDR2 reads YYEKEE (reference sequence). The V gene lost 5 bases and the J gene lost 1 base, with 13 bases spanning the gap. The chain's CDR3 is CASRMIPGSYNSPLHF. The CDR3 DNA follows: TGTGCCAGCAGAATGATTCCGGGTTCCTATAATTCACCCCTCCACTTT.

The V gene is TRBV5-1, the J gene TRBJ2-1; perhaps TRBD2 as D (6 bases). Looked up from germline, CDR1 is SGHRS and CDR2 is YFSETQ. This CDR3 comprises 14 residues. Trimming removed 1 base at V and 8 bases at J, with 13 bases between. Here the CDR3 DNA reads TGCGCCAGCAGCTTGTCGTTGGGGGGTGATGAGCAGTTCTTC. Translation: CASSLSLGGDEQFF.

This chain uses TRBV5-1 with TRBJ1-2; 9 bases align to TRBD1. The CDR3 consists of 14 residues. Germline V gene data show CDR1 as SGHRS and CDR2 as YFSETQ. V trimming: 4 bases; J trimming: 7 bases; junction bases outside the gene matches: 8. The CDR3 sequence is CASSAGQGVAGYTF. The CDR3 DNA is TGCGCCAGCAGCGCGGGACAGGGTGTGGCTGGCTACACCTTC.

This clone came up a few times. The chain joins TRBV27 to TRBJ2-7, with 10 bases fitting TRBD1. Trimming removed 2 bases from V and 3 bases from J; junction bases left unmatched: 10. CDR3 length: 17 residues. Germline V CDR1 and CDR2: MNHEY, SMNVEV (reference sequence). CDR3 sequence: CASSLRAGQGVFYEQYF. DNA of the CDR3: TGTGCCAGCAGTTTAAGGGCCGGACAGGGGGTCTTCTACGAGCAGTACTTC.

This clone was seen a handful of times. The CDR3 DNA reads TGTGCCAGCAGCAGACAGGGGAATAATGAAAAACTGTTTTTT. It specifies CASSRQGNNEKLFF. The genes are TRBV5-4 and TRBJ1-4; 8 bases agree with TRBD1. This CDR3 contains 14 residues. V was clipped by 4 bases and J by 4 bases; unmatched bases: 3. Germline V CDR1 and CDR2: SGHNT, YYREEE (reference sequence).

The rearrangement uses TRBV14 and TRBJ2-3, with 7 positions matching TRBD1. V trimming: 1 base; J trimming: 3 bases; junction bases outside the gene matches: 7. The CDR3 spans 16 residues. Germline V lookup: CDR1 SGHDN, CDR2 FVKESK. CDR3 amino acids: CASSQVGRGSTDTQYF. The CDR3 DNA is TGTGCCAGCAGCCAAGTTGGCAGGGGGAGTACAGATACGCAGTATTTT.

V is TRBV2 and J is TRBJ2-1, with D perhaps TRBD2 (6 bases). Germline CDR1 SNHLY, CDR2 FYNNEI. CDR3 length equals 15 residues. V was shortened by 4 bases and J by 0 bases, with 10 bases between the two germline ends. The CDR3 DNA follows: TGTGCCAGCAGTGGCCTAGCGAGCTCCTACAATGAGCAGTTCTTC. This gives the protein CASSGLASSYNEQFF.

The V call is TRBV7-8, the J call TRBJ1-2; D possibly corresponds to TRBD1 (5 bases). This CDR3 comprises 12 residues. V was clipped by 1 base and J by 8 bases, with 8 bases between them. The germline V gene encodes CDR1 SGHVS and CDR2 FQNEAQ. In DNA form, the CDR3 reads TGTGCCAGCAGCTTAGGGGGCAGGGGCTACACCTTC. It encodes CASSLGGRGYTF.

The chain has TRBV9 and TRBJ1-4, with D unresolved. Trimming cost V 3 bases and J 0 bases, with 15 bases left between them. This CDR3 is built from 17 residues. Germline CDR1 and CDR2: SGDLS and YYNGEE. CDR3 amino acids: CASSARAESATNEKLFF. The CDR3 coding sequence is TGTGCCAGCAGCGCTAGAGCAGAATCGGCAACTAATGAAAAACTGTTTTTT.

V is TRBV5-1 and J is TRBJ2-7; a possible D gene is TRBD1 (6 bases). V lost 4 bases and J 4 bases, leaving 30 bases between the germline ends. The germline V gene encodes CDR1 SGHRS and CDR2 YFSETQ. The CDR3 sequence is 19 residues long. Here the CDR3 DNA reads TGCGCCAGCAGCCCCTACCCGGACAGTGGGCCTAACTTAATTTACGAGCAGTACTTC. This gives the protein CASSPYPDSGPNLIYEQYF. The full variable domain, in which reference TRBV5-1 and TRBJ2-7 provide the parts outside the CDR3, is KAGVTQTPRYLIKTRGQQVTLSCSPISGHRSVSWYQQTPGQGLQFLFEYFSETQRNKGNFPGRFSGRQFSNSRSEMNVSTLELGDSALYLCASSPYPDSGPNLIYEQYFGPGTRLTVT.

As for this clone: The sample has other DNA sequences that encode this CDR3 too. The chain links TRBV6-5 to TRBJ1-1; D remains unclear. Looked up from germline, CDR1 is MNHEY and CDR2 is SVGAGI. The CDR3 is made up of 13 amino acids. Between the trimmed V and J ends, which lost 2 bases and 1 base, there was a span of 5 bases. This CDR3 reads CASSYAGNTEAFF. CDR3 sequence (DNA): TGTGCCAGCAGTTACGCGGGGAACACTGAAGCTTTCTTT.

V is TRBV28 and J is TRBJ2-5; D ambiguous. Deletions cut 6 bases from V and 5 bases from J, with 19 bases between. CDR1 and CDR2 from the germline V gene are MDHEN and SYDVKM. CDR3 size: 15 residues. The CDR3: CASSPLLRSQETQYF. CDR3 nucleotides: TGTGCCAGCAGCCCTCTCCTCCGGAGTCAGGAGACCCAGTACTTC. Using reference TRBV28 and TRBJ2-5 for the parts outside the CDR3, the full variable domain is DVKVTQSSRYLVKRTGEKVFLECVQDMDHENMFWYRQDPGLGLRLIYFSYDVKMKEKGDIPEGYSVSREKKERFSLILESASTNQTSMYLCASSPLLRSQETQYFGPGTRLLVL.

Comment on this clone: A junction end diverges from the germline sequence, so it may reflect a read error. The rearrangement links TRBV7-7 to TRBJ2-1, with D unclear. The CDR3 spans 13 residues. Per germline, CDR1 SSHAT and CDR2 FNYEAQ (reference sequence). The CDR3 reads CASSSEVAQEQFF. Here the CDR3 DNA reads TGTGCTAGCAGCTCCGAGGTAGCCCAGGAGCAGTTCTTC.

This chain uses TRBV7-6 with TRBJ2-1, with TRBD2 matching over 8 bases. The CDR3 is 15 residues long. V was pared by 4 bases and J by 5 bases, with 7 bases of the junction left unmatched. Germline V CDR1 and CDR2: SGHVS, FNYEAQ. The CDR3 DNA is TGTGCCAGCAGCTCCGGGGGTAGCGGGGACAATGAGCAGTTCTTC. This codes for CASSSGGSGDNEQFF.

The chain has TRBV6-1 and TRBJ2-3; 11 nucleotides agree with TRBD2. Per the germline V gene, CDR1 is MNHNS and CDR2 is SASEGT. The CDR3 sequence is 17 residues long. The ends lost 2 bases at V and 4 bases at J; junction bases unmatched: 8. The CDR3 loop is CASSESLAGGQSDTQYF. In DNA, the CDR3 is TGTGCCAGCAGTGAATCCTTAGCGGGGGGGCAATCAGATACGCAGTATTTT.

V is TRBV9 and J is TRBJ1-3; D uncertain. The CDR3 runs to 16 residues. V lost 5 bases to trimming and J lost 0 bases, with 15 bases between them. The germline gives CDR1 SGDLS, CDR2 YYNGEE. The DNA for the CDR3 is TGTGCCAGCAGTGGTGCTGGCGGAAGCTCTGGAAACACCATATATTTT. Translation: CASSGAGGSSGNTIYF.

This clone was counted a single time. The chain has TRBV5-1 and TRBJ2-3; the match to TRBD1 covers 10 bases. The CDR3 contains 17 residues. CDR1 is SGHRS, CDR2 YFSETQ, per germline. Trimming removed 1 base from V and 4 bases from J; junction bases left unmatched: 9. DNA of the CDR3: TGCGCCAGCAGCTTGACCGCTCTCGGACAGGGGGCAGATACGCAGTATTTT. This codes for CASSLTALGQGADTQYF.

The J gene is TRBJ2-7, the V gene TRBV27; 7 bases are shared with TRBD1. CDR1 and CDR2 (germline): MNHEY, SMNVEV (reference sequence). The J segment lost 1 base and the V segment lost 4 bases, leaving 1 base of the junction unmatched. This CDR3 is 13 amino acids long. The CDR3 DNA is TGTGCCAGCAGTTCGGGACAGTCCTACGAGCAGTACTTC. Translation: CASSSGQSYEQYF.

The CDR3 sequence: CAASGPSETQYF. The CDR3 DNA reads TGTGCCGCAAGCGGGCCCAGTGAGACCCAGTACTTC. The chain has TRBV2 and TRBJ2-5; a weak D match, TRBD2 (6 bases). This CDR3 spans 12 amino acids. Between the trimmed V and J ends, which lost 11 bases and 5 bases, there was a span of 15 bases. Germline loops: CDR1 SNHLY, CDR2 FYNNEI.

This clone was detected a few times. This chain links TRBV4-1 with TRBJ1-1; tentatively, D is TRBD1 (5 bases). The CDR3 is 15 residues long. Trimming stripped 3 bases from V and 8 bases from J, with 19 bases between. Looked up from germline, CDR1 is MGHRA and CDR2 is YSYEKL. Here the CDR3 reads CASSHGGRVTAEAFF. The CDR3 coding sequence is TGCGCCAGCAGCCACGGGGGGAGGGTAACCGCCGAAGCTTTCTTT.

This rearrangement joins TRBV6-1 to TRBJ2-1, with 9 nucleotides matching TRBD2. This CDR3 contains 15 residues. V lost 5 bases and J lost 8; bases outside the gene matches: 10. Per the germline V gene, CDR1 is MNHNS and CDR2 is SASEGT. CDR3 in amino acids: CASSQSGTSIDEQFF. The CDR3, as DNA: TGTGCCAGCAGTCAATCCGGGACTAGCATCGATGAGCAGTTCTTC.

This clone was observed a few times. DNA of the CDR3: TGTGCCAGCTCACCGACCAGGGGGGACTCCTACGAGCAGTACTTC. Translated, it gives CASSPTRGDSYEQYF. The chain joins TRBV18 to TRBJ2-5; maybe TRBD1 (7 bases). TRBJ2-7 matches the DNA end more closely, so the J call is doubtful. This CDR3 is 15 amino acids long. Germline loops: CDR1 KGHSH, CDR2 LQKENI.

Only a few counts were recorded for this clone. The chain recombines TRBV9 with TRBJ1-2; 8 bases are a match to TRBD1. Germline V gene sequence: CDR1 SGDLS, CDR2 YYNGEE. The CDR3 length is 14 residues. J was trimmed by 5 bases and V by 0 bases; bases with no gene match: 3. CDR3: CASSVERTGYGYTF. CDR3 DNA sequence: TGTGCCAGCAGCGTAGAGCGGACAGGGTATGGCTACACCTTC.

J is TRBJ1-5 and V is TRBV7-8; possibly TRBD1 for D (6 bases). The CDR3 has 16 residues. CDR1 and CDR2 from the germline V gene are SGHVS and FQNEAQ. The germline V and J ends were trimmed by 3 bases and 4 bases, with 16 bases remaining between them. As DNA, the CDR3 is TGTGCCAGCAGCTTCAACCCCGGACAGCTAAATCAGCCCCAGCATTTT. Its translation: CASSFNPGQLNQPQHF.

CDR3 sequence: CASSDGLAGANVLYEQYF. The DNA for the CDR3 is TGTGCCAGCAGTGACGGACTAGCGGGGGCCAACGTCTTATACGAGCAGTACTTC. J is TRBJ2-7 and V is TRBV6-4; 13 positions agree with TRBD2. The V and J ends lost 2 bases and 4 bases, in that order; junction bases with no gene match: 11. The CDR3 contains 18 residues. CDR1 is MRHNA, CDR2 SNTAGT, per germline.

This sequence joins TRBV19 and TRBJ2-7; 7 bases are shared with TRBD1. This CDR3 region has 14 residues. CDR1 LNHDA and CDR2 SQIVND come from the germline V gene (reference sequence). The V gene end was trimmed by 7 bases and the J gene end by 2 bases; junction bases not matched to a gene: 8. The CDR3 DNA reads TGTGCCAGTACCGCAAACAGGGGCACCTACGAGCAGTACTTC. It specifies CASTANRGTYEQYF.

The rearrangement joins TRBV7-2 to TRBJ1-6; 7 bases match TRBD1. CDR1 is SGHTA, CDR2 FQGNSA, per germline. V gave up 5 bases and J gave up 11 bases; unmatched junction bases: 15. There are 16 residues in the CDR3. CDR3 protein: CASSPKLGGVTTPLHF. DNA of the CDR3: TGTGCCAGCAGCCCAAAACTAGGGGGCGTTACGACACCCCTCCACTTT.

The J gene is TRBJ1-2, the V gene TRBV11-2, with D possibly matching TRBD1 (6 bases). CDR1 is SGHAT, CDR2 FQNNGV, per germline. Trimming pared 5 bases from V and 5 bases from J, leaving 9 bases between. This CDR3 is 12 amino acids long. The DNA for the CDR3 is TGTGCCAGCAGCCCCACAGGGTATGGCTACACCTTC. Translating gives CASSPTGYGYTF.

This chain links TRBV7-9 with TRBJ1-2; D remains unclear. CDR3 size: 12 residues. Germline lookup yields CDR1 SEHNR and CDR2 FQNEAQ (reference sequence). The germline V and J ends were trimmed by 1 base and 7 bases, with 7 bases remaining between them. The CDR3 DNA reads TGTGCCAGCAGCTTAGAGACACTTGGCTACACCTTC. Its translation is CASSLETLGYTF.